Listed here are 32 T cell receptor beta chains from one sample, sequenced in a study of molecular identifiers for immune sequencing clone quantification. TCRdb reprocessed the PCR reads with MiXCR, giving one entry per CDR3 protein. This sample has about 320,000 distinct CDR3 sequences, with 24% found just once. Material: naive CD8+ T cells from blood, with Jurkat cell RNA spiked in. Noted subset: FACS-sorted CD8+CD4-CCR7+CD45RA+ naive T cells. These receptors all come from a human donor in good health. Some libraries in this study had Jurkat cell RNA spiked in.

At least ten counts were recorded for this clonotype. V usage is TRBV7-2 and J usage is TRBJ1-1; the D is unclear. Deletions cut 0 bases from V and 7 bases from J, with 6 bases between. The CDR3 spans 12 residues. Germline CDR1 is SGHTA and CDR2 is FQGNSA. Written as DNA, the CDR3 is TGTGCCAGCAGCTTAGCGAGCATTGAAGCTTTCTTT. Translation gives CASSLASIEAFF.

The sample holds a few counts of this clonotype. This CDR3 is CASSLGAQGAYEQYF. As DNA, the CDR3 is TGCGCCAGCAGCTTGGGGGCCCAGGGGGCCTACGAGCAGTACTTC. The chain employs TRBV5-1 and TRBJ2-7; 7 bases map to TRBD1. V lost 0 bases, J lost 2 bases, and 5 bases stayed unmatched. Germline lookup yields CDR1 SGHRS and CDR2 YFSETQ. This CDR3 region has 15 residues.

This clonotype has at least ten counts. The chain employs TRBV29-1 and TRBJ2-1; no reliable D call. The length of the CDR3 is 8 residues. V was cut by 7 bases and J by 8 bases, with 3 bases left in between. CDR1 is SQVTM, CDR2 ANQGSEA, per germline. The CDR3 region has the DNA TGCAGCGGGGATGAGCAGTTCTTC. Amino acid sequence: CSGDEQFF.

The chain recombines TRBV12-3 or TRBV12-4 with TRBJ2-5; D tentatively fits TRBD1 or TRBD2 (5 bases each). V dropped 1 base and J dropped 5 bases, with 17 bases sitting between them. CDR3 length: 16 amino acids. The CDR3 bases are TGTGCCAGCAGTTTAGAGGGACCCGGAGTGGTGGAGACCCAGTACTTC. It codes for CASSLEGPGVVETQYF.

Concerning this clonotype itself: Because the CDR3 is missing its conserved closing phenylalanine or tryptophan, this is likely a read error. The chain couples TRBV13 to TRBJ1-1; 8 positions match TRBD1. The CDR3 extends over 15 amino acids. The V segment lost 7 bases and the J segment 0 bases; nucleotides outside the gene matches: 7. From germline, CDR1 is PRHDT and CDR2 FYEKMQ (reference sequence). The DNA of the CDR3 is TGTGCCAGCACTTACAGGGGGGGGATGAACACTGAAGCTTTCCTT. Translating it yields CASTYRGGMNTEAFL.

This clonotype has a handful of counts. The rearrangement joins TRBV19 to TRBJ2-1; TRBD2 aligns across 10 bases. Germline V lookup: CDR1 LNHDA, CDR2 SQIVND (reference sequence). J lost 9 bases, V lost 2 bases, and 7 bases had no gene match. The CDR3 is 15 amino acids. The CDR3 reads CASSISTSGIGEQFF. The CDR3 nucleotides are TGTGCCAGTAGTATAAGCACTAGCGGGATAGGTGAGCAGTTCTTC. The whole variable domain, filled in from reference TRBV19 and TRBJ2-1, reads DGGITQSPKYLFRKEGQNVTLSCEQNLNHDAMYWYRQDPGQGLRLIYYSQIVNDFQKGDIAEGYSVSREKKESFPLTVTSAQKNPTAFYLCASSISTSGIGEQFFGPGTRLTVL.

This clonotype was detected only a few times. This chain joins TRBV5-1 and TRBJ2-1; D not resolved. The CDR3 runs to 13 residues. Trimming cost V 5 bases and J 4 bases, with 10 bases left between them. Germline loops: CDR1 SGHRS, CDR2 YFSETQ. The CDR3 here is CASRGEDYNEQFF. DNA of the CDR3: TGCGCCAGCAGGGGCGAAGATTACAATGAGCAGTTCTTC. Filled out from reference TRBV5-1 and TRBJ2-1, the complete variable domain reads KAGVTQTPRYLIKTRGQQVTLSCSPISGHRSVSWYQQTPGQGLQFLFEYFSETQRNKGNFPGRFSGRQFSNSRSEMNVSTLELGDSALYLCASRGEDYNEQFFGPGTRLTVL.

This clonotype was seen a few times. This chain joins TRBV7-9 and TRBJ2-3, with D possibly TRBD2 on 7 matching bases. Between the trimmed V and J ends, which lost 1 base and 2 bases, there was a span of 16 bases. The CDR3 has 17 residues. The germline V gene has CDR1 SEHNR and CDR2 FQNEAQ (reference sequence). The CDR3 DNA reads TGTGCCAGCAGCTTAGACTTGGGGGGGGGCCTCACAGATACGCAGTATTTT. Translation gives CASSLDLGGGLTDTQYF.

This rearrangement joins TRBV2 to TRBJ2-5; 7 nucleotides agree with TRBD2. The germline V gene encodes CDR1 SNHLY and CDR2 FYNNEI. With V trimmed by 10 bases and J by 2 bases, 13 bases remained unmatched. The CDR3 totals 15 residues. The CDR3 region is CATNQGLVAQETQYF. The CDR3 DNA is TGTGCCACAAACCAAGGACTAGTCGCACAAGAGACCCAGTACTTC.

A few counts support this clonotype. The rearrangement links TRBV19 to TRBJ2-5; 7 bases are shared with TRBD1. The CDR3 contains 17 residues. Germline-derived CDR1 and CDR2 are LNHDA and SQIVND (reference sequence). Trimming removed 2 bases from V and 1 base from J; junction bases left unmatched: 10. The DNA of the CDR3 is TGTGCCAGTAGTATAAGGGCAAGGGGGCATGCCCAAGAGACCCAGTACTTC. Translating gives CASSIRARGHAQETQYF.

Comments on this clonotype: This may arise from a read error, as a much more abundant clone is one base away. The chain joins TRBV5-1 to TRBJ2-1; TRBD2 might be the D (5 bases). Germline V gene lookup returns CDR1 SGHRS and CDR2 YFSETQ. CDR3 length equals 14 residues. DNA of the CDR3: TGCGCCAGCAGCCTGGAGGTCGCGACGAATGAGCAGCTCTTC. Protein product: CASSLEVATNEQLF.

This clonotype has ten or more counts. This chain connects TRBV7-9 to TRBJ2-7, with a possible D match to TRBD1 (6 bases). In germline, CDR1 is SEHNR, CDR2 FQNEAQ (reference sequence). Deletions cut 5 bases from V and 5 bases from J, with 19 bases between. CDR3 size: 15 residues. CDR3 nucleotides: TGTGCCAGCAGCGGAACACGGGACACCAGTCACGAGCAGTACTTC. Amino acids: CASSGTRDTSHEQYF.

The CDR3 loop reads CASSSDSRGRSNYGYTF. CDR3 bases: TGTGCCAGCAGCTCCGACTCCCGCGGACGGTCTAACTATGGCTACACCTTC. The rearrangement links TRBV7-9 to TRBJ1-2; D gene uncertain. The V gene lost 4 bases and the J gene lost 0 bases, with 18 bases spanning the gap. The germline V gene encodes CDR1 SEHNR and CDR2 FQNEAQ (reference sequence). The CDR3 contains 17 residues.

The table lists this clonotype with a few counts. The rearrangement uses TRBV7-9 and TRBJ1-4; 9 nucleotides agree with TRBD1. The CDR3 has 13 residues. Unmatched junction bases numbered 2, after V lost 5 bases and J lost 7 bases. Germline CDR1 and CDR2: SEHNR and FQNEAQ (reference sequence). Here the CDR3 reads CASSRTGAEKLFF. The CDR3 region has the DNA TGTGCCAGCAGCCGGACAGGGGCTGAAAAACTGTTTTTT. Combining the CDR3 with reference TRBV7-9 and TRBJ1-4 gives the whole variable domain DTGVSQNPRHKITKRGQNVTFRCDPISEHNRLYWYRQTLGQGPEFLTYFQNEAQLEKSRLLSDRFSAERPKGSFSTLEIQRTEQGDSAMYLCASSRTGAEKLFFGSGTQLSVL.

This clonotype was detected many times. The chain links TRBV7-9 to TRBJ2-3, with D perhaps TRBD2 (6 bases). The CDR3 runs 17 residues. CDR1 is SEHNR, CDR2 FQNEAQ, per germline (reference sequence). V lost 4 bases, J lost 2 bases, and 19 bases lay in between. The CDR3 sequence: CASSYAPRGPLTDTQYF. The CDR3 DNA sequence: TGTGCCAGCAGCTATGCTCCGCGGGGCCCTCTCACAGATACGCAGTATTTT.

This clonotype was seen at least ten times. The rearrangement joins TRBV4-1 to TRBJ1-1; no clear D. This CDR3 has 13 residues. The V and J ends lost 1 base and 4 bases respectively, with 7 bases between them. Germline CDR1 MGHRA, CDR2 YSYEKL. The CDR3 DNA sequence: TGCGCCAGCAGCCAAGGGGAGACCACTGAAGCTTTCTTT. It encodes CASSQGETTEAFF.

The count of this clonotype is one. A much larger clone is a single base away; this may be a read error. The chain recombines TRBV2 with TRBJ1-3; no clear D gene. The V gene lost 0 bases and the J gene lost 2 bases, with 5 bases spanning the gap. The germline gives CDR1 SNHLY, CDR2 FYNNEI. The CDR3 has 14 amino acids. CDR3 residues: CASSEAGTGNTIYF. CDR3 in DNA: TGTGCCAGCAGTGAAGCAGGGACTGGAAACACCATATATTTT. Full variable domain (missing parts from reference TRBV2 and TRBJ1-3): EPEVTQTPSHQVTQMGQEVILRCVPISNHLYFYWYRQILGQKVEFLVSFYNNEISEKSEIFDDQFSVERPDGSNFTLKIRSTKLEDSAMYFCASSEAGTGNTIYFGEGSWLTVV.

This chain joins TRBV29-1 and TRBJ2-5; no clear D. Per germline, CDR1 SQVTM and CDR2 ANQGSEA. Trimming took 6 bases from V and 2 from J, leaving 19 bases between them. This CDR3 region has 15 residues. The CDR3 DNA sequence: TGCAGCGTCCACCCGTTGACGGAATATCAAGAGACCCAGTACTTC. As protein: CSVHPLTEYQETQYF.

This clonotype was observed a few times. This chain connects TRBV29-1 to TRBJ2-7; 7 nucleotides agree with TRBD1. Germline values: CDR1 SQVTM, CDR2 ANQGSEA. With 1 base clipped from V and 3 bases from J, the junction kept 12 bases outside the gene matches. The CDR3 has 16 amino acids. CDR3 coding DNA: TGCAGCGTTGAAGCCGAAGAGACAGGGACGGTCTACGAGCAGTACTTC. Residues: CSVEAEETGTVYEQYF.

The CDR3 sequence: CAISALAGDFVETQYF. The CDR3 nucleotides are TGTGCCATCAGTGCCCTAGCGGGAGACTTTGTAGAGACCCAGTACTTC. V and J are TRBV10-3 and TRBJ2-5; 10 bases line up with TRBD2. The CDR3 spans 16 residues. V shed 4 bases and J 4 bases; nucleotides not matched to a gene: 9. Per germline, CDR1 ENHRY and CDR2 SYGVKD.

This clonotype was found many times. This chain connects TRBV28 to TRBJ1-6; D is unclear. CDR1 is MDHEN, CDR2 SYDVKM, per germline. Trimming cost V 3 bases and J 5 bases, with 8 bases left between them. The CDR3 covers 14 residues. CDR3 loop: CASSLLANNSPLHF. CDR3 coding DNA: TGTGCCAGCAGTTTGTTAGCAAATAATTCACCCCTCCACTTT.

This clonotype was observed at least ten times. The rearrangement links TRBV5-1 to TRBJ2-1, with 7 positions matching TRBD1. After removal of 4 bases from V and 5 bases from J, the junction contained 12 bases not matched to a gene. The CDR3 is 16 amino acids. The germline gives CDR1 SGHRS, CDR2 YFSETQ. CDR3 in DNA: TGCGCCAGCAGCGACGCCTCCGGGACAGTAAACAATGAGCAGTTCTTC. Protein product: CASSDASGTVNNEQFF.

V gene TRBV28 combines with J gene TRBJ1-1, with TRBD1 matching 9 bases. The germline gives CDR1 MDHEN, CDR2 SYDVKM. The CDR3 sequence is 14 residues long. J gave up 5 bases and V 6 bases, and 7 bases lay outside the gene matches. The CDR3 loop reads CASSPWDRVTEAFF. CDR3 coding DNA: TGTGCCAGCAGCCCCTGGGACAGGGTGACTGAAGCTTTCTTT.

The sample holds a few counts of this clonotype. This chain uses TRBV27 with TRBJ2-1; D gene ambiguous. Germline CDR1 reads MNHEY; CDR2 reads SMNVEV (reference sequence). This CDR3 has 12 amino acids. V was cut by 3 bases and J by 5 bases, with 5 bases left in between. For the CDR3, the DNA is TGTGCCAGCAGTTTGACCAACAATGAGCAGTTCTTC. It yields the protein CASSLTNNEQFF.

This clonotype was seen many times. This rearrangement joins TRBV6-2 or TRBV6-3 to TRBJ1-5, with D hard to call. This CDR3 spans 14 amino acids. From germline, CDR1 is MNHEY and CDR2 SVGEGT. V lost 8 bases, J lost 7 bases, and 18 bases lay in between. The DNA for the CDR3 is TGTGCCAGCGGAGACCCATTTAGCTACCAGCCCCAGCATTTT. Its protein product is CASGDPFSYQPQHF.

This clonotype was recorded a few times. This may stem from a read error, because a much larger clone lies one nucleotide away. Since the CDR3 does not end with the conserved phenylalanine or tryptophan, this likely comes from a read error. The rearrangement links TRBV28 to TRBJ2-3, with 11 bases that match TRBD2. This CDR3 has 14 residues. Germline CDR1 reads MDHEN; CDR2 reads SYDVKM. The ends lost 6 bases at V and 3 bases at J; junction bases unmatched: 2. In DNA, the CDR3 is TGTGCCAGCAGCCTAGCGGGAGGTACAGATACGCAGTATGTT. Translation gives CASSLAGGTDTQYV.

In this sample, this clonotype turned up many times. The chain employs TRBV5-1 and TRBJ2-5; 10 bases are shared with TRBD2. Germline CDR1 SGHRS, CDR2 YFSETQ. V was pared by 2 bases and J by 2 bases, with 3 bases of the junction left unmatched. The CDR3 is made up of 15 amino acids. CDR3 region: CASSFASGGQETQYF. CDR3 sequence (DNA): TGCGCCAGCAGCTTTGCTAGCGGGGGTCAAGAGACCCAGTACTTC.

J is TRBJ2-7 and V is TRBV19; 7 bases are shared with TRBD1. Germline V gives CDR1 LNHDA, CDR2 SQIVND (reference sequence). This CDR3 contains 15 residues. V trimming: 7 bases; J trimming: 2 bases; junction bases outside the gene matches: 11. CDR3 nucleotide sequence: TGTGCCAGTATCCAAAATATTAGGGGGCCCTACGAGCAGTACTTC. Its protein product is CASIQNIRGPYEQYF.

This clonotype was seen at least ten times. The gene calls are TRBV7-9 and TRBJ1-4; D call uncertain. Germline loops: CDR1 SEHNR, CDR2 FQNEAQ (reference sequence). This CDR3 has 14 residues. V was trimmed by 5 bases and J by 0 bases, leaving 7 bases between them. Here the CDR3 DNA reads TGTGCCAGCAGCCCTCCCGCAACTAATGAAAAACTGTTTTTT. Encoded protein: CASSPPATNEKLFF.

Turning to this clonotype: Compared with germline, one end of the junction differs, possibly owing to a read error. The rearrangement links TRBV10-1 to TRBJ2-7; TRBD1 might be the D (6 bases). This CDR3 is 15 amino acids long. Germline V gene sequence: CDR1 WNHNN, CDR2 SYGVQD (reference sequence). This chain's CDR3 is CASPRPPDSSHEQYF. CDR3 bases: TGCGCCAGCCCGAGGCCACCGGACAGCTCCCACGAGCAGTACTTC.

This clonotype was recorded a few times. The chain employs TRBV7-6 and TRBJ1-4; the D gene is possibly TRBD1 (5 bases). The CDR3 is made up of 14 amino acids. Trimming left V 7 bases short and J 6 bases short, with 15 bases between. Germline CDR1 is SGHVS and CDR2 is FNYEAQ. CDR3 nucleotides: TGTGCCAGCACTCCGGGGACCCCGGATGAAAAACTGTTTTTT. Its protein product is CASTPGTPDEKLFF.

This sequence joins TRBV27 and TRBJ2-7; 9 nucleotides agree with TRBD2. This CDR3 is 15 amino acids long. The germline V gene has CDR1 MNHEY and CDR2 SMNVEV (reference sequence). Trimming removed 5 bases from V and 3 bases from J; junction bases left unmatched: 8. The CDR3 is CASSLAGRGGYEQYF. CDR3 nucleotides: TGTGCCAGCAGTCTAGCTGGGCGGGGGGGCTACGAGCAGTACTTC.